These 27 T cell receptor beta chains originate from one sample sequenced in a study of CD8+CD57+ T cells in acquired aplastic anemia. CDR3 and TCR beta VDJ profiling relied on a genomic DNA template. TCRdb reprocessed the reads via MiXCR and lists one record per CDR3 protein. The sample includes 150,000 to 200,000 distinct CDR3 sequences, about 48% of them seen just once. The source material was sorted CD4+, CD8+, or CD8+CD57+ T cells (not recorded which) from PBMCs. The receptors come from a human donor in good health.

In its sample, this clonotype was seen many times. The chain recombines TRBV3-1 with TRBJ1-6; unclear D gene. There are 12 residues in the CDR3. V dropped 4 bases and J dropped 8 bases, with 6 bases sitting between them. Germline V gene data show CDR1 as LGHDT and CDR2 as YNNKEL (reference sequence). The CDR3 reads CASSRGDSPLHF. For the CDR3, the DNA is TGTGCCAGCAGCCGTGGGGATTCACCCCTCCACTTT.

This clonotype has ten or more counts. The chain couples TRBV5-1 to TRBJ2-7, with 12 bases identical to TRBD1. Trimming at V came to 4 bases and at J to 11 bases, leaving 13 bases not matched to a gene. The CDR3 is 15 residues long. Germline V gene sequence: CDR1 SGHRS, CDR2 YFSETQ. The chain's CDR3 is CASSRAVGTGGAKYF. The CDR3 DNA sequence: TGCGCCAGCAGCCGAGCTGTCGGGACAGGGGGCGCAAAGTACTTC. Full variable domain (remainder filled in from reference TRBV5-1 and TRBJ2-7): KAGVTQTPRYLIKTRGQQVTLSCSPISGHRSVSWYQQTPGQGLQFLFEYFSETQRNKGNFPGRFSGRQFSNSRSEMNVSTLELGDSALYLCASSRAVGTGGAKYFGPGTRLTVT.

As regards this clonotype: An end of the junction differs from the germline gene, which may be a read error. The V gene is TRBV7-7, the J gene TRBJ2-2; D uncertain. The germline V gene encodes CDR1 SSHAT and CDR2 FNYEAQ (reference sequence). CDR3 size: 13 residues. CDR3 bases: TGTGCTAGCAGCTTAGAGACATCCGGGGAGCTGTTTTTT. It yields the protein CASSLETSGELFF.

The table lists this clonotype with many counts. This chain connects TRBV6-1 to TRBJ2-7, with 9 nucleotides matching TRBD2. The CDR3 totals 17 residues. Germline V gives CDR1 MNHNS, CDR2 SASEGT. V lost 5 bases to trimming and J lost 4 bases; unmatched junction nucleotides: 15. DNA for the CDR3: TGTGCCAGCAGTAAGCACCTAGCGGGGCGAAAACGGTACGAGCAGTACTTC. Protein product: CASSKHLAGRKRYEQYF.

This clonotype has just one count. The rearrangement uses TRBV19 and TRBJ1-2; no firm D call. CDR1 LNHDA and CDR2 SQIVND come from the germline V gene (reference sequence). V was pared by 5 bases and J by 5 bases, with 18 bases between. CDR3 length equals 15 residues. CDR3 loop: CASSPEHTVGYGYTF. The CDR3 nucleotides are TGTGCCAGTAGTCCTGAGCACACTGTGGGGTATGGCTACACCTTC.

This chain connects TRBV2 to TRBJ1-2, with D unclear. V was trimmed by 4 bases and J by 8 bases, leaving 11 bases between them. The CDR3 is 12 residues long. Germline V gene lookup returns CDR1 SNHLY and CDR2 FYNNEI. The CDR3 DNA reads TGTGCCAGCAGTGCCTCGTTCACCGGCTACACCTTC. Translating gives CASSASFTGYTF.

The chain is built from TRBV10-3 and TRBJ2-7; 11 bases map to TRBD2. The J segment lost 7 bases and the V segment lost 2 bases, leaving 4 bases of the junction unmatched. The CDR3 length is 14 residues. The germline CDR1 and CDR2 sequences are ENHRY and SYGVKD. In DNA form, the CDR3 reads TGTGCCATCAGTGAGACTAGCGGGAGAGGAGAGCAGTACTTC. Protein product: CAISETSGRGEQYF.

The rearrangement links TRBV18 to TRBJ1-4; 7 bases fit TRBD1. Germline loops: CDR1 KGHSH, CDR2 LQKENI. The trim removed 1 base at V and 4 bases at J, leaving 3 bases unmatched. There are 15 residues in the CDR3. CDR3 sequence reads: CASSPRTGDNEKLFF. The DNA for the CDR3 is TGTGCCAGCTCACCACGAACAGGGGATAATGAAAAACTGTTTTTT.

This clonotype has ten or more counts. This sequence joins TRBV12-3 or TRBV12-4 and TRBJ2-5; TRBD1 matches 7 bases. With V trimmed by 6 bases and J by 2 bases, 6 bases remained unmatched. The CDR3 is made up of 14 amino acids. The CDR3 DNA sequence: TGTGCCAGCAGCAGAGGACAGGTACAAGAGACCCAGTACTTC. Translating it yields CASSRGQVQETQYF.

This clonotype was seen more than once but under ten times. The chain recombines TRBV29-1 with TRBJ1-1; D possibly corresponds to TRBD1 (5 bases). Per germline, CDR1 SQVTM and CDR2 ANQGSEA. V was shortened by 6 bases and J by 2 bases, with 13 bases between the two germline ends. The CDR3 length is 13 residues. The CDR3 sequence: CSVRRALNTEAFF. CDR3 sequence (DNA): TGCAGCGTACGCAGGGCCCTAAACACTGAAGCTTTCTTT. Variable domain in full (rest from reference TRBV29-1 and TRBJ1-1): SAVISQKPSRDICQRGTSLTIQCQVDSQVTMMFWYRQQPGQSLTLIATANQGSEATYESGFVIDKFPISRPNLTFSTLTVSNMSPEDSSIYLCSVRRALNTEAFFGQGTRLTVV.

This clonotype was seen ten or more times. V and J are TRBV20-1 and TRBJ2-3, with TRBD1 as a possible D gene (6 bases). The CDR3 extends over 15 amino acids. Germline values: CDR1 DFQATT, CDR2 SNEGSKA (reference sequence). Trimming removed 1 base from V and 2 bases from J, with 13 bases in between. The CDR3 reads CSARGVGANTDTQYF. In DNA, the CDR3 is TGCAGTGCTAGAGGAGTGGGGGCGAACACAGATACGCAGTATTTT.

A few counts support this clonotype. The chain links TRBV19 to TRBJ2-5, with 13 bases that match TRBD2. The V gene end was trimmed by 6 bases and the J gene end by 5 bases; junction bases not matched to a gene: 3. The CDR3 length is 14 residues. CDR1 is LNHDA, CDR2 SQIVND, per germline (reference sequence). DNA of the CDR3: TGTGCCAGTAGACTAGCGGGGGGGTCCGAGACCCAGTACTTC. Encoded protein: CASRLAGGSETQYF.

This chain uses TRBV24-1 with TRBJ2-7; possible D gene TRBD1, 5 bases. CDR1 and CDR2 from the germline V gene are KGHDR and SFDVKD. The V gene lost 3 bases and the J gene lost 4 bases, with 6 bases spanning the gap. The CDR3 sequence is 12 residues long. CDR3 nucleotides: TGTGCCACCAGTGATGACAGATACGAGCAGTACTTC. This gives the protein CATSDDRYEQYF.

About this clonotype itself: One base away lies a much larger clone, so this may be a sequencing read error. The V and J genes are TRBV6-5 and TRBJ2-1, with 7 positions matching TRBD1. The CDR3 consists of 14 residues. The V gene's germline CDR1 is MNHEY and CDR2 SVGAGI. The DNA for the CDR3 is TGTGCCAGCAGCTACAGGGGCGAGTACAATGGGCAGTTCTTC. It is translated as CASSYRGEYNGQFF.

As to this clonotype: A much bigger clone sits one base away, suggesting this may be a read error. The chain combines TRBV10-3 with TRBJ1-2; no reliable D call. Germline V gene lookup returns CDR1 ENHRY and CDR2 SYGVKD. The CDR3 totals 14 residues. In nucleotides, the CDR3 is TGTGCCGTCAGTAAACGTGAGGGTAACTATGGCTACACCTTC. Translation: CAVSKREGNYGYTF.

This rearrangement joins TRBV24-1 to TRBJ2-2; 10 nucleotides align to TRBD1. Per the germline V gene, CDR1 is KGHDR and CDR2 is SFDVKD. Germline trimming cut 7 bases from V and 3 bases from J; bases unmatched to any gene: 4. The CDR3 is made up of 15 amino acids. For the CDR3, the DNA is TGTGCCACCAGGGGGGGGACAGGGGACACCGGGGAGCTGTTTTTT. Its protein product is CATRGGTGDTGELFF.

This clonotype was picked up a small number of times. This chain connects TRBV3-1 to TRBJ2-2; D is possibly TRBD2 (6 bases). V lost 3 bases, J lost 1 base, and 9 bases lay in between. The CDR3 is 15 amino acids. Germline V gives CDR1 LGHDT, CDR2 YNNKEL (reference sequence). The CDR3: CASSQGRMNTGELFF. The CDR3 DNA sequence: TGTGCCAGCAGCCAGGGGAGGATGAACACCGGGGAGCTGTTTTTT.

By sample fraction, this clonotype is medium-sized. V usage is TRBV7-2 and J usage is TRBJ2-7, with a possible D match to TRBD1 (5 bases). There are 15 residues in the CDR3. Trimming pared 1 base from V and 0 bases from J, leaving 10 bases between. CDR1 is SGHTA, CDR2 FQGNSA, per germline. CDR3 DNA sequence: TGTGCCAGCAGCTTAGGGCAGGGCGACTCCTACGAGCAGTACTTC. Translating gives CASSLGQGDSYEQYF.

The V call is TRBV28, the J call TRBJ1-6, with a weak D call TRBD1 (5 bases). The CDR3 has 15 amino acids. V was shortened by 6 bases and J by 10 bases, with 19 bases between the two germline ends. CDR1 MDHEN and CDR2 SYDVKM come from the germline V gene. The CDR3 region is CASSPGGWDLSPLHF. The CDR3 DNA is TGTGCCAGCAGCCCTGGGGGATGGGATTTGTCACCCCTCCACTTT.

This clonotype was recorded at least ten times. The CDR3 sequence is CASSVAGGADVSPLHF. CDR3 DNA: TGTGCCAGCAGCGTAGCCGGAGGGGCGGACGTTTCACCCCTCCACTTT. The chain combines TRBV9 with TRBJ1-6; a possible D gene is TRBD1 (5 bases). V was cut by 0 bases and J by 9 bases, with 16 bases left in between. This CDR3 is 16 amino acids long. Germline V CDR1 and CDR2: SGDLS, YYNGEE.

J is TRBJ2-5 and V is TRBV29-1; no clear D. Germline CDR1 SQVTM, CDR2 ANQGSEA. This CDR3 region has 12 residues. The ends were cut back, 4 bases at V and 0 bases at J, with 6 bases in the middle. The CDR3 DNA reads as TGCAGCGTTGCACCGAACCAAGAGACCCAGTACTTC. Protein product: CSVAPNQETQYF.

This chain connects TRBV2 to TRBJ2-3; D perhaps matches TRBD1 (6 bases). Deletions cut 7 bases from V and 11 bases from J, with 22 bases between. CDR3 length: 14 amino acids. Germline CDR1 reads SNHLY; CDR2 reads FYNNEI. CDR3 in DNA: TGTGCCAGCATTCGGGACACGGCCACAGTAGTGCAGTATTTT. It encodes CASIRDTATVVQYF.

This clonotype was counted many times. V is TRBV6-4 and J is TRBJ1-1; D perhaps matches TRBD1 (5 bases). CDR1 MRHNA and CDR2 SNTAGT come from the germline V gene. The CDR3 extends over 14 amino acids. Deletions cut 3 bases from V and 6 bases from J, with 14 bases between. The DNA for the CDR3 is TGTGCCAGCAGTGAACGGGACGGGGGGTCTGAAGCTTTCTTT. It codes for CASSERDGGSEAFF.

This clonotype was seen ten or more times. The CDR3 loop reads CASSQLGLAGYNEQFF. The CDR3 DNA is TGTGCCAGCAGCCAGCTCGGACTAGCGGGGTACAATGAGCAGTTCTTC. The V and J genes are TRBV7-6 and TRBJ2-1, with 12 bases identical to TRBD2. This CDR3 region has 16 residues. The V gene's germline CDR1 is SGHVS and CDR2 FNYEAQ. After removal of 5 bases from V and 4 bases from J, the junction contained 6 bases not matched to a gene.

This clonotype was picked up a small number of times. This may be a read error, as it is one base from a much larger clone. This sequence joins TRBV7-2 and TRBJ1-2; TRBD1 aligns across 9 bases. V lost 5 bases and J lost 2; bases outside the gene matches: 6. Germline CDR1 SGHTA, CDR2 FQGNSA. This CDR3 spans 15 amino acids. CDR3 in DNA: TGTGCCAGCAGCCGCCCTGGGACAGGGAACTATGGCTACACCTTC. Its translation: CASSRPGTGNYGYTF.

This chain connects TRBV29-1 to TRBJ1-5; TRBD1 might be the D (6 bases). The CDR3 is made up of 14 amino acids. Germline V gives CDR1 SQVTM, CDR2 ANQGSEA. Trimming cost V 4 bases and J 2 bases, with 12 bases left between them. The CDR3: CSVGGSGGNQPQHF. The CDR3 DNA is TGCAGCGTTGGCGGGTCAGGGGGCAATCAGCCCCAGCATTTT.

Many counts were recorded for this clonotype. The chain couples TRBV12-3 or TRBV12-4 to TRBJ2-2; D perhaps matches TRBD2 (5 bases). V was shortened by 9 bases and J by 2 bases, with 13 bases between the two germline ends. The length of the CDR3 is 14 residues. The CDR3 region has the DNA TGTGCCAGTCGACCGCGGGTTAACACCGGGGAGCTGTTTTTT. It translates to CASRPRVNTGELFF.